This T cell receptor (beta chain) was obtained from a study of regulatory dendritic cells for organ transplantation. Only in-frame clones appear in the TCRdb table, and some are missing; sequencing was by immunoSEQ multiplex PCR. The repertoire consists of 25,000 to 30,000 clones, with around 83% occurring once and the leading ten covering approximately 0.094%. There are 15 residues in the CDR3. Trimming took 1 base from V and 1 from J, leaving 10 bases between them. The V gene's germline CDR1 is SGHTA and CDR2 FQGNSA. Naive CD45RA+ and memory CD45RO+ CD4+ or CD8+ T cells were FACS-sorted. The clonotype originates from a human donor in good health. The rearrangement uses TRBV7-2 and TRBJ2-5, with D uncertain. Source material: naive CD4+ T cells from blood. Subset described: CD45RA+ naive T cells. The CDR3 sequence: CASSLGSRFQETQYF. The CDR3 DNA sequence: TGTGCCAGCAGCTTAGGGTCCAGATTCCAAGAGACCCAGTACTTC.